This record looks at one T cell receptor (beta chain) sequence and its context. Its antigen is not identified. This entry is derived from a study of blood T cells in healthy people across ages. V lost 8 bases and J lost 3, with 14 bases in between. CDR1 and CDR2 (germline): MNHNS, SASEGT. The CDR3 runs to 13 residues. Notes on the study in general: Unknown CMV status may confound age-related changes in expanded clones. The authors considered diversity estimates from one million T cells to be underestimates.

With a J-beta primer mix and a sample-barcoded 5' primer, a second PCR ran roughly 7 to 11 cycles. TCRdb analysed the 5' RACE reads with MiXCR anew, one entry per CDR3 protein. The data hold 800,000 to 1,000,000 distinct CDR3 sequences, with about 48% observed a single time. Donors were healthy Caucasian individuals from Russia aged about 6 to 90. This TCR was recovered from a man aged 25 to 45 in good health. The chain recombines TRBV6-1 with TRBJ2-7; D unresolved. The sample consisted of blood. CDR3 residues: CASGLQMNYEQYF. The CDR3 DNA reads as TGTGCCAGCGGGCTGCAGATGAACTACGAGCAGTACTTC.